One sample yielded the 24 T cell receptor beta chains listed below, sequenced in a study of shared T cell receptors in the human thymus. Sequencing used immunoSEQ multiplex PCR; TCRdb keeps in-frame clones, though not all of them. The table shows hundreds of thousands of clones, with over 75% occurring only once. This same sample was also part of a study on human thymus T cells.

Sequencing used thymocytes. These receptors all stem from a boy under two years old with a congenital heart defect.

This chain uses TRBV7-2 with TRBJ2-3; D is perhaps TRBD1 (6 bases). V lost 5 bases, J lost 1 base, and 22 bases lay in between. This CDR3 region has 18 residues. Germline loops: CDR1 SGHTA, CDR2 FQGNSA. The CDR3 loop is CASSPKVFRGVCTDTQYF. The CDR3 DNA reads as TGTGCCAGCAGCCCTAAAGTTTTCAGGGGAGTGTGCACAGATACGCAGTATTTT.

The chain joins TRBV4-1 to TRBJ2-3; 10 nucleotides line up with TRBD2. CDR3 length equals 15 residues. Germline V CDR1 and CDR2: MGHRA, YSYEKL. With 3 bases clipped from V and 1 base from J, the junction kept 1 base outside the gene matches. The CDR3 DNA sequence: TGCGCCAGCAGCCATGGACTAGCGGGCACAGATACGCAGTATTTT. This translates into CASSHGLAGTDTQYF.

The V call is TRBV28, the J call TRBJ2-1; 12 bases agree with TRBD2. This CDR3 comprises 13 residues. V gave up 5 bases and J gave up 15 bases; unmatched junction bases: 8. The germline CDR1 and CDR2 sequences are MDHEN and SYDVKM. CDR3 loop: CASSTTSGRLPFF. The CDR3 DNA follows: TGTGCCAGCAGTACTACTAGCGGGAGGCTCCCGTTCTTC.

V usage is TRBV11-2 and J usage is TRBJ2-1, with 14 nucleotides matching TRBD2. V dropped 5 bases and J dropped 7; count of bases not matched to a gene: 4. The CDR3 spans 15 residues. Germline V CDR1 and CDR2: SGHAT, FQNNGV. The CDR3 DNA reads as TGTGCCAGCAGCCCCGGGACTAGCGGGGGTAATGAGCAGTTCTTC. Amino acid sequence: CASSPGTSGGNEQFF. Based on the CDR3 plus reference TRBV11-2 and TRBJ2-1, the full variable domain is EAGVAQSPRYKIIEKRQSVAFWCNPISGHATLYWYQQILGQGPKLLIQFQNNGVVDDSQLPKDRFSAERLKGVDSTLKIQPAKLEDSAVYLCASSPGTSGGNEQFFGPGTRLTVL.

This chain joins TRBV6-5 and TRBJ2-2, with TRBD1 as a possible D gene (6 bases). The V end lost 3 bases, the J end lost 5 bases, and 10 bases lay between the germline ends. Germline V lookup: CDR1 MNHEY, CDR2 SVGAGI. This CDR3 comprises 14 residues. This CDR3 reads CASSYGGPTGELFF. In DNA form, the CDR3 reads TGTGCCAGCAGTTATGGGGGCCCAACCGGGGAGCTGTTTTTT.

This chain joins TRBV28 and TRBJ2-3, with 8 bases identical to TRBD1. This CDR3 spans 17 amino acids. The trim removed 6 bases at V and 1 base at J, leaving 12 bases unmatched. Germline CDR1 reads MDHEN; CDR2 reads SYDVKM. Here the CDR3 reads CASSHSGGTGRTDTQYF. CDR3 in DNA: TGTGCCAGCAGCCACAGTGGCGGGACAGGACGCACAGATACGCAGTATTTT.

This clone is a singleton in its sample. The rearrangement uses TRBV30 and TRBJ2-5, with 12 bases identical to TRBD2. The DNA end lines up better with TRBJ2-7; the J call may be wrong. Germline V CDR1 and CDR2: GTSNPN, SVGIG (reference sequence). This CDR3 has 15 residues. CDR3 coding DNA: TGTGCCTGGAGTGTTCGACTAGCGGGAGCCCACGAGCAGTACTTC. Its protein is CAWSVRLAGAHEQYF.

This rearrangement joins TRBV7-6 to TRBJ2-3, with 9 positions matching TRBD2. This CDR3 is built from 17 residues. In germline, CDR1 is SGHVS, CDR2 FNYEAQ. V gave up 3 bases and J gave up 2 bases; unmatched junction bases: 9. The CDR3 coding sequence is TGTGCCAGCAGCTTGGGGGGGACTAGCATTACCACAGATACGCAGTATTTT. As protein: CASSLGGTSITTDTQYF.

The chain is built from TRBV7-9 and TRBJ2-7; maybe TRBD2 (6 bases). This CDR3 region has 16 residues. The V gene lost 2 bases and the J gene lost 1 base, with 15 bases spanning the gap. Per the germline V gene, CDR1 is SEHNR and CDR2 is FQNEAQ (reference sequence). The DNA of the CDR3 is TGTGCCAGCAGCTTATCGGCGGGACCCACTTCCTACGAGCAGTACTTC. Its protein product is CASSLSAGPTSYEQYF.

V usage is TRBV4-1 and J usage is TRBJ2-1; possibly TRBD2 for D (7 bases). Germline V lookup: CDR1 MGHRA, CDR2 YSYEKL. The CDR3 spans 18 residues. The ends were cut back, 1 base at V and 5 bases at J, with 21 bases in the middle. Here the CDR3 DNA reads TGCGCCAGCAGCCAAGGGGGGGGGCTATCGAGAATTAACAATGAGCAGTTCTTC. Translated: CASSQGGGLSRINNEQFF.

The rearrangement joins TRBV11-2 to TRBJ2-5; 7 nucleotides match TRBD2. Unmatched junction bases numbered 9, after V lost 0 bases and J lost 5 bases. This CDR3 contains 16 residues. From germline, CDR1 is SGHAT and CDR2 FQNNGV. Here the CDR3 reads CASSLDQVGGAETQYF. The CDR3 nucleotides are TGTGCCAGCAGCTTAGATCAGGTGGGAGGGGCTGAGACCCAGTACTTC.

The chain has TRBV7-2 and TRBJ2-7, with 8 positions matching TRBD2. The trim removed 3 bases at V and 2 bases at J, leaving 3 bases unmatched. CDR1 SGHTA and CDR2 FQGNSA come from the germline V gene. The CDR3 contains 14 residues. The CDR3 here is CASSFLAGPYEQYF. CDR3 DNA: TGTGCCAGCAGCTTCCTAGCGGGCCCCTACGAGCAGTACTTC.

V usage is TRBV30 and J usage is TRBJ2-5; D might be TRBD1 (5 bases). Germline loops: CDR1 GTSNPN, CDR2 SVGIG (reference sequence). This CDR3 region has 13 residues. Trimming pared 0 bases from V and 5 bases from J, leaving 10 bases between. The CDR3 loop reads CAWSVWGRETQYF. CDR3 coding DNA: TGTGCCTGGAGTGTATGGGGCCGGGAGACCCAGTACTTC.

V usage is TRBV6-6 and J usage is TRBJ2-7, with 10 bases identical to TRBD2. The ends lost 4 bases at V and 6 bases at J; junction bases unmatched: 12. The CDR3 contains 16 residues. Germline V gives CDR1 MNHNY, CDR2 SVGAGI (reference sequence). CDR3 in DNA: TGTGCCAGCAGTTTTTCTCGTAGCGGGAGGCAGAGCGAGCAGTACTTC. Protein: CASSFSRSGRQSEQYF.

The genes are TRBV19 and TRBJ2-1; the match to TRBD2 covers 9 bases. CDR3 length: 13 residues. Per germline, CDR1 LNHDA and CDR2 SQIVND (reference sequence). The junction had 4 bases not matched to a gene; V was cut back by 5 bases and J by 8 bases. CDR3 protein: CASSGRLADEQFF. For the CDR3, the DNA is TGTGCCAGTAGTGGGAGACTAGCGGATGAGCAGTTCTTC.

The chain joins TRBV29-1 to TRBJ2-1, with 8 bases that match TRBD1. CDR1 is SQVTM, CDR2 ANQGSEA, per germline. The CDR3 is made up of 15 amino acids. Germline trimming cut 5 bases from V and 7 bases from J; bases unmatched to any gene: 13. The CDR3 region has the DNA TGCAGCGTTAACAGGGGGAAGGTTAGCGTGAATGAGCAGTTCTTC. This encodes CSVNRGKVSVNEQFF.

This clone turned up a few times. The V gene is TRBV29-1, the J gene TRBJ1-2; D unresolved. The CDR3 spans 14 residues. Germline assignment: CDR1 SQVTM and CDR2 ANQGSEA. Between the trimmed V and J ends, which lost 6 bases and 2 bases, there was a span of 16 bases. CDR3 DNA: TGCAGCGTATACTGGGAGCCCCCCAACTATGGCTACACCTTC. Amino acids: CSVYWEPPNYGYTF.

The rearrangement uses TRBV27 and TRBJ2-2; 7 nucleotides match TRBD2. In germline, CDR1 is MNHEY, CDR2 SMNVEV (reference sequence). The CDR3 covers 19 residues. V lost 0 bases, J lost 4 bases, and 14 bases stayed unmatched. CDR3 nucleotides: TGTGCCAGCAGTTTATCGCCGAGACGGGGGGAGGGCGGCACCGGGGAGCTGTTTTTT. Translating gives CASSLSPRRGEGGTGELFF.

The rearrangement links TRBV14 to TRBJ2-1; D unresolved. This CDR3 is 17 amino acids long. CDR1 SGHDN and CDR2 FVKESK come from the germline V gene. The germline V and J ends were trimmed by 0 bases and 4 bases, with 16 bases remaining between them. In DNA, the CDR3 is TGTGCCAGCAGCCAAGATGCTCCCGCTTCTACGTACAATGAGCAGTTCTTC. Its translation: CASSQDAPASTYNEQFF.

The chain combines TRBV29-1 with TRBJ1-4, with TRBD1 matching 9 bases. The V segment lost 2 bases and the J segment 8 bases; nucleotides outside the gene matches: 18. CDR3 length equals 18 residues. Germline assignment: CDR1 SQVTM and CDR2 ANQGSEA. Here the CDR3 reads CSVERAERPGQGDEKLFF. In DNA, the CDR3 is TGCAGCGTTGAAAGGGCTGAACGACCGGGACAGGGAGACGAAAAACTGTTTTTT.

The CDR3: CASSFTPPVVLSPYEQYF. For the CDR3, the DNA is TGTGCCAGCAGCTTCACCCCCCCGGTGGTACTATCCCCCTACGAGCAGTACTTC. The chain combines TRBV7-8 with TRBJ2-7; D not certain. The CDR3 is made up of 18 amino acids. Trimming took 3 bases from V and 2 from J, leaving 23 bases between them. The V gene's germline CDR1 is SGHVS and CDR2 FQNEAQ.

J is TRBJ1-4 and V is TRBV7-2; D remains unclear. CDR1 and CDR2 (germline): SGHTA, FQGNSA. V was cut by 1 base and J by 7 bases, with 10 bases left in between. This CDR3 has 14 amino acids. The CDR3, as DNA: TGTGCCAGCAGCTTAGGGTTCCGGGGTGAAAAACTGTTTTTT. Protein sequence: CASSLGFRGEKLFF.

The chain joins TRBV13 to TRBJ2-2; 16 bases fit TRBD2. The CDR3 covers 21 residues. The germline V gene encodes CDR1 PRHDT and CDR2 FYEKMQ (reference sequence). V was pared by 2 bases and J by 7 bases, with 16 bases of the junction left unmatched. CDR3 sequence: CASSLTGTSGRAQIARGELFF. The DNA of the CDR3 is TGTGCCAGCAGCTTAACCGGGACTAGCGGGAGGGCCCAGATAGCGCGCGGGGAGCTGTTTTTT.

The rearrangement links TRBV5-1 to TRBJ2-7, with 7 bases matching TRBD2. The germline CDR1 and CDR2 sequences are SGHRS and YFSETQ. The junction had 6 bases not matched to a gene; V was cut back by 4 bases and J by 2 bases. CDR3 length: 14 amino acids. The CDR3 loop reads CASSVGGGTYEQYF. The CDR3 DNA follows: TGCGCCAGCAGCGTGGGGGGAGGGACCTACGAGCAGTACTTC.